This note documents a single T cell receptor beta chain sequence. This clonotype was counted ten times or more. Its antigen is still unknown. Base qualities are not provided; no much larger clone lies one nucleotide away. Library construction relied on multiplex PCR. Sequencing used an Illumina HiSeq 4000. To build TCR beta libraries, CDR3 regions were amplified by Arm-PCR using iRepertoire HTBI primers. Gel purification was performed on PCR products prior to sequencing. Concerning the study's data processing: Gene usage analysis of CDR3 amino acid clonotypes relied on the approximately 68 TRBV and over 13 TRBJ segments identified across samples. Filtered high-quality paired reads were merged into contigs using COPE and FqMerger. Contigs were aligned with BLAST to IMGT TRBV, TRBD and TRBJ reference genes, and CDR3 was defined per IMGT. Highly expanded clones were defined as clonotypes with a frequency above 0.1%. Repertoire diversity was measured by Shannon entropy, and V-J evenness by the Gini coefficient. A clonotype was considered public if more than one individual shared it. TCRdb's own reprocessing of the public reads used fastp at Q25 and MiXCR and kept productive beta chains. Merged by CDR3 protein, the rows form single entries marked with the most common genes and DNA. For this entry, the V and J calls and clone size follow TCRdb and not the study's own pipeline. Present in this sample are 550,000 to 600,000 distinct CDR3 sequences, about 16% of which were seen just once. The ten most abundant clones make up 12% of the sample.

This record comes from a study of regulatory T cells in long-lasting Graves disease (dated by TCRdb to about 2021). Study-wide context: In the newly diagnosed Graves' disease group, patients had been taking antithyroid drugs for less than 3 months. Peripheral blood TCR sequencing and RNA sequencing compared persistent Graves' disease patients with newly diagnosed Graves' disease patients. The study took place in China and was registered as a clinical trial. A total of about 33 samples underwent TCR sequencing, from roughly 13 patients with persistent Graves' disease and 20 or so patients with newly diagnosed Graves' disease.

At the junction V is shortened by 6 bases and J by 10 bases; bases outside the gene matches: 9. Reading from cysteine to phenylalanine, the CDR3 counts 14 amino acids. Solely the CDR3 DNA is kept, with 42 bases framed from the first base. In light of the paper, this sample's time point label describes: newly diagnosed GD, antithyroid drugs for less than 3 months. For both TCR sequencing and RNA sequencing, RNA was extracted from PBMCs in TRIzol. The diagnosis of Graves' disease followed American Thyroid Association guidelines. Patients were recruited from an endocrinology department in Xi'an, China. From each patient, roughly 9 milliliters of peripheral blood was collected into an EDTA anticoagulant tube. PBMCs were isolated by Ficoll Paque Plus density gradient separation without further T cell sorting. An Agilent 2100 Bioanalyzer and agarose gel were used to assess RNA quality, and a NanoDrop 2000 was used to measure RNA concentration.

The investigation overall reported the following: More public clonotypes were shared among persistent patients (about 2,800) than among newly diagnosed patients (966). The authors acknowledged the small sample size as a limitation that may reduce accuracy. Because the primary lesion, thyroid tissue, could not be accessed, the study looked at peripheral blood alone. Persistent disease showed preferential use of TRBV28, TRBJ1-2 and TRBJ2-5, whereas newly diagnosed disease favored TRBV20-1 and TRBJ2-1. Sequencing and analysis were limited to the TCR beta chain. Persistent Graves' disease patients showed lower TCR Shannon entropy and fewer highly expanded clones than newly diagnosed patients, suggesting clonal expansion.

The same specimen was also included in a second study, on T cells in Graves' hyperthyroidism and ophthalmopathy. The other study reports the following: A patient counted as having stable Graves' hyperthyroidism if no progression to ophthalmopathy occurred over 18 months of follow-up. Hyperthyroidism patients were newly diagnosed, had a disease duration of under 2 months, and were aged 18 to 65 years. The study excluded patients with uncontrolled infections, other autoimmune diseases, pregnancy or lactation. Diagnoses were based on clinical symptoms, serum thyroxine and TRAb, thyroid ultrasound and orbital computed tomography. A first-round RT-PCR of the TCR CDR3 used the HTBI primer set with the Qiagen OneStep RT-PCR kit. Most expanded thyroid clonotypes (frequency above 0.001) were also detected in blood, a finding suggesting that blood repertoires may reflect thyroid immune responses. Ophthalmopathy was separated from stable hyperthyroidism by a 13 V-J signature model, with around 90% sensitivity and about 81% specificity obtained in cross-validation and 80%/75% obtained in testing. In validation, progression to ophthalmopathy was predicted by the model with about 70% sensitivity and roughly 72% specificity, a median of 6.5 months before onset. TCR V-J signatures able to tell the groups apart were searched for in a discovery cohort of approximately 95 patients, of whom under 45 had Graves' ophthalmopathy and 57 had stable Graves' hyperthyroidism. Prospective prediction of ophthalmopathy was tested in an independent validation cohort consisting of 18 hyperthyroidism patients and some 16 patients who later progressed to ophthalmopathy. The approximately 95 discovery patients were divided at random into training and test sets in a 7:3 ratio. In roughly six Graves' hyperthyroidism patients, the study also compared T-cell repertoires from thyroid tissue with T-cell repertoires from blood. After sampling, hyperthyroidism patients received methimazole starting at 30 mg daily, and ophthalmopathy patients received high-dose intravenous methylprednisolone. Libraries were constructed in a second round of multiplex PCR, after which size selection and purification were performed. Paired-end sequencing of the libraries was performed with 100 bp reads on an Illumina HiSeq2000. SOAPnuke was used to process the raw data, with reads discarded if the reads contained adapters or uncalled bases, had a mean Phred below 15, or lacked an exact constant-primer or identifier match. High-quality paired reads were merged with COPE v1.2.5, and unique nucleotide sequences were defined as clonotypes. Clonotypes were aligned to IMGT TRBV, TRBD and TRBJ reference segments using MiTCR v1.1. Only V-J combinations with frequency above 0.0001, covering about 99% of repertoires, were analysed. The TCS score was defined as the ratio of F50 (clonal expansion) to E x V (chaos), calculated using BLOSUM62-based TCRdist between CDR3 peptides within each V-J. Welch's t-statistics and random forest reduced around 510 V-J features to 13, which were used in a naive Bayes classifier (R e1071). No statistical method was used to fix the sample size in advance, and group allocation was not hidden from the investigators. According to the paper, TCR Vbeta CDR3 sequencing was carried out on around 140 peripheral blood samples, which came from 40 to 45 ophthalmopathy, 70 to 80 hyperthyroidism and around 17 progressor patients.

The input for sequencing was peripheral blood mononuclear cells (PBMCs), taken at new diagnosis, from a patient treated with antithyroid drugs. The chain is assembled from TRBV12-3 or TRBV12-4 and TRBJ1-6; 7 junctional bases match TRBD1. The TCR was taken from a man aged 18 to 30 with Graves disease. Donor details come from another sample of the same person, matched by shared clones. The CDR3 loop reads CASSQGGGWSPLHF. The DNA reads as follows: TGTGCCAGCAGCCAGGGGGGAGGTTGGTCACCCCTCCACTTT.